This entry lists 16 T cell receptor beta chains sequenced from one sample in a study of T cell repertoires in cytomegalovirus infection. TCRdb independently ran MiXCR on the reads; one entry per CDR3 protein. The sample holds 250,000 to 300,000 distinct CDR3 sequences; roughly 26% are singletons and the top ten take about 15%. Source material: PBMCs. These receptors all stem from a human donor in good health (CMV status not recorded). Some clones in this sample may be carry-over from other donors' samples.

The chain carries TRBV4-1 and TRBJ2-7; 11 bases line up with TRBD1. The CDR3 is 15 residues long. The trim removed 1 base at V and 5 bases at J, leaving 4 bases unmatched. Germline-derived CDR1 and CDR2 are MGHRA and YSYEKL. Here the CDR3 DNA reads TGCGCCAGCAGCCAAGGGGGACAGGGGGGCCACGAGCAGTACTTC. It specifies CASSQGGQGGHEQYF.

Ten or more counts support this clonotype. V gene TRBV11-2 combines with J gene TRBJ1-1, with unresolved D. The CDR3 is 13 residues long. V was trimmed by 3 bases and J by 1 base, leaving 6 bases between them. Germline values: CDR1 SGHAT, CDR2 FQNNGV. Written as DNA, the CDR3 is TGTGCCAGCAGCTTTACGAGGAACACTGAAGCTTTCTTT. It is translated as CASSFTRNTEAFF.

J is TRBJ2-3 and V is TRBV28; D uncertain. Germline V gene sequence: CDR1 MDHEN, CDR2 SYDVKM. The CDR3 loop spans 15 amino acids. Trimming took 2 bases from V and 2 from J, leaving 11 bases between them. CDR3 loop: CASSLPGSSTDTQYF. The CDR3 DNA is TGTGCCAGCAGTTTACCTGGTTCCTCCACAGATACGCAGTATTTT.

This clonotype has only a few counts. The genes are TRBV12-3 or TRBV12-4 and TRBJ2-1; D perhaps matches TRBD2 (7 bases). CDR3 length equals 15 residues. V lost 3 bases to trimming and J lost 6 bases, with 15 bases between them. The CDR3 region is CASSFRGAGSNEQFF. CDR3 in DNA: TGTGCCAGCAGTTTTCGGGGGGCGGGGTCCAATGAGCAGTTCTTC.

This clonotype came up a few times. This rearrangement joins TRBV28 to TRBJ1-2; D gene ambiguous. The CDR3 is made up of 13 amino acids. Germline lookup yields CDR1 MDHEN and CDR2 SYDVKM. The V end lost 3 bases, the J end lost 4 bases, and 9 bases lay between the germline ends. This CDR3 is CASSLVGFYGYTF. CDR3 sequence (DNA): TGTGCCAGCAGTTTGGTGGGGTTCTATGGCTACACCTTC.

The rearrangement uses TRBV29-1 and TRBJ1-3; unclear D gene. This CDR3 is built from 12 residues. Germline CDR1 reads SQVTM; CDR2 reads ANQGSEA. The V end was cut by 0 bases, the J end by 4 bases, with 4 bases between. CDR3 bases: TGCAGCGTTGAAGACCTAGGAAACACCATATATTTT. This translates into CSVEDLGNTIYF.

This clonotype was seen at least ten times. The V call is TRBV12-3 or TRBV12-4, the J call TRBJ1-3; TRBD1 agrees at 7 bases. CDR3 size: 15 residues. The V gene end was trimmed by 3 bases and the J gene end by 2 bases; junction bases not matched to a gene: 4. CDR3 nucleotides: TGTGCCAGCAGTTTTGGGACAGCCGCTGGAAACACCATATATTTT. This encodes CASSFGTAAGNTIYF.

V gene TRBV6-2 or TRBV6-3 combines with J gene TRBJ2-7; 10 bases match TRBD1. V dropped 5 bases and J dropped 2; count of bases not matched to a gene: 9. The CDR3 loop spans 16 amino acids. Germline-derived CDR1 and CDR2 are MNHEY and SVGEGT. The chain's CDR3 is CASSKRTGTGAYEQYF. For the CDR3, the DNA is TGTGCCAGCAGTAAACGGACCGGGACAGGGGCCTACGAGCAGTACTTC.

This clonotype turned up a few times. This chain joins TRBV20-1 and TRBJ2-3; 10 bases are a match to TRBD2. Germline V gene sequence: CDR1 DFQATT, CDR2 SNEGSKA (reference sequence). The junction had 4 bases not matched to a gene; V was cut back by 0 bases and J by 4 bases. This CDR3 is built from 15 residues. CDR3 in amino acids: CSARESGRDPDTQYF. The CDR3 nucleotides are TGCAGTGCTAGAGAAAGCGGGAGGGATCCAGATACGCAGTATTTT.

The chain uses TRBV7-6 and TRBJ2-3; D may be TRBD2 (6 bases). The germline V gene encodes CDR1 SGHVS and CDR2 FNYEAQ. This CDR3 is built from 15 residues. The V end was cut by 4 bases, the J end by 5 bases, with 16 bases between. CDR3 amino acids: CASSWPGEGQDTQYF. The CDR3 nucleotides read TGTGCCAGCAGCTGGCCGGGAGAGGGCCAAGATACGCAGTATTTT.

The V and J genes are TRBV7-2 and TRBJ2-3; D is undetermined. Germline CDR1 SGHTA, CDR2 FQGNSA. This CDR3 is built from 12 residues. Trimming removed 5 bases at V and 6 bases at J, with 9 bases between. Here the CDR3 reads CASSNSHDTQYF. The CDR3, as DNA: TGTGCCAGCAGCAACTCTCACGATACGCAGTATTTT.

This clonotype occurred a few times. The V and J genes are TRBV20-1 and TRBJ2-5; 9 nucleotides line up with TRBD2. CDR3 length equals 14 residues. Germline CDR1 is DFQATT and CDR2 is SNEGSKA (reference sequence). V shed 1 base, J shed 5 bases, and the junction held 5 bases outside the gene matches. This CDR3 is CSARVSGSTETQYF. The CDR3 nucleotides read TGCAGTGCTAGAGTTAGCGGGAGCACTGAGACCCAGTACTTC.

V usage is TRBV27 and J usage is TRBJ1-6; 7 bases agree with TRBD1. The CDR3 length is 15 residues. Germline assignment: CDR1 MNHEY and CDR2 SMNVEV (reference sequence). J gave up 9 bases and V 4 bases, and 9 bases lay outside the gene matches. CDR3 sequence (DNA): TGTGCCAGCAGTTACAGGGGCCCTATTGGTTCACCCCTCCACTTT. Protein product: CASSYRGPIGSPLHF.

The chain couples TRBV7-9 to TRBJ2-7, with D possibly being TRBD2 (6 bases). Germline loops: CDR1 SEHNR, CDR2 FQNEAQ (reference sequence). Trimming stripped 1 base from V and 3 bases from J, with 10 bases between. The length of the CDR3 is 14 residues. CDR3 residues: CASSLEGGFYEQYF. CDR3 coding DNA: TGTGCCAGCAGCTTAGAGGGAGGCTTCTACGAGCAGTACTTC.

This clonotype showed up just a few times. The J gene is TRBJ2-7, the V gene TRBV7-2; 10 bases align to TRBD1. Losses at the gene ends were 5 bases for V and 4 bases for J; bases not matched to a gene: 8. Germline V gene sequence: CDR1 SGHTA, CDR2 FQGNSA. The CDR3 consists of 15 residues. The CDR3, as DNA: TGTGCCAGCAGCCGGGGGACAGGGGTCCGATACGAGCAGTACTTC. This encodes CASSRGTGVRYEQYF.

About this clonotype: A much larger clone differs by one base, so this may be a read error. The chain links TRBV7-2 to TRBJ2-5; D may correspond to TRBD1 or TRBD2 (5 bases each). This CDR3 is built from 14 residues. The germline CDR1 and CDR2 sequences are SGHTA and FQGNSA. Here the CDR3 DNA reads TGTGCCACCAGCTTAGGGACGGTTCAAGAGACCCAGTACTTC. This translates into CATSLGTVQETQYF.